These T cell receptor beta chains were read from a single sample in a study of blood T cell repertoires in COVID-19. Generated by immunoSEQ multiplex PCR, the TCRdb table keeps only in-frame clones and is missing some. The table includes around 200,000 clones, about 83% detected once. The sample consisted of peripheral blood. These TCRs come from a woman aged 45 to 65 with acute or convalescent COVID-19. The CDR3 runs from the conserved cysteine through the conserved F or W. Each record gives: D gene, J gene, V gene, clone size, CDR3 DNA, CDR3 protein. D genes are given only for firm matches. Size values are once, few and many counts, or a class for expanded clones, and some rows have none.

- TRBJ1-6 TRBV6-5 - TGTGCCAGCAGTTACTCAGGGGCCTCCTATAATTCACCCCTCCACTTT CASSYSGASYNSPLHF
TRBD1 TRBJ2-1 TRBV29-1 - TGCAGCGTTGAAGGGACAGGGGACAATGAGCAGTTCTTC CSVEGTGDNEQFF
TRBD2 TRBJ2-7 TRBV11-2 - TGTGCCAGCAGCCCCCTGACTAGCGGGATGGGCGAGCAGTACTTC CASSPLTSGMGEQYF
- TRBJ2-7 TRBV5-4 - TGTGCCAGCAGCTTTGAATTTGGGCGCCGGCAGAACGAGCAGTACTTC CASSFEFGRRQNEQYF
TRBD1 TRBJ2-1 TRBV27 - TGTGCCAGCAGTTTTAACCTCCGGGACAGCTCCTACAATGAGCAGTTCTTC CASSFNLRDSSYNEQFF
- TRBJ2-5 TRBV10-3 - TGTGCCATCAGTGAGTCCTCTGGGCACCAAGAGACCCAGTACTTC CAISESSGHQETQYF
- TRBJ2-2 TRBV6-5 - TGTGCCAGCAAGTCAAGTAGGCTGTTTTTT CASKSSRLFF
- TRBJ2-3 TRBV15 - TGTGCCACCAGTGGAGACGGGAGCGGAGAGCCGGGAGATACGCAGTATTTT CATSGDGSGEPGDTQYF
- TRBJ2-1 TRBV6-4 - TGTGCCAGCAGTGACCCCTACGGGACGCGGGGTGAGGAGCAGTTCTTC CASSDPYGTRGEEQFF
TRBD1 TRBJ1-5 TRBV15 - TGTGCCACCAGCAGTCCATGGGGGACAGGTCGCATTAATAGCAATCAGCCCCAGCATTTT CATSSPWGTGRINSNQPQHF
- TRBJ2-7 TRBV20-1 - TGCAGTGCTAGTTCGACGGGTCGCGCGGACGAGCAGTACTTC CSASSTGRADEQYF
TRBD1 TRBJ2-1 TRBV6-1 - TGTGCCAGCAGTGAAGCCCCAGGGGGCTCCAACAATGAGCAGTTCTTC CASSEAPGGSNNEQFF
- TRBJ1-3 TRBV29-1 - TGCAGCGTTGAACGGGGATCTGGAAACACCATATATTTT CSVERGSGNTIYF
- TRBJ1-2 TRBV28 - TGTGCCAGCCTGAACAGGGTCCTGGATGGCTACACCTTC CASLNRVLDGYTF
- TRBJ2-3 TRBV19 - TGTGCCAGTAGTCTCACCGGCCCCGGGAGTAGCACAGATACGCAGTATTTT CASSLTGPGSSTDTQYF
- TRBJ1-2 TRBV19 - TGTGCCACCTTTGACGTCGGGGTTTTCTATGGCTACACCTTC CATFDVGVFYGYTF
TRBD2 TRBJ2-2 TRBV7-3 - TGTGCCAGCAGCTCGAAACTAGCGGGGGCGAACACCGGGGAGCTGTTTTTT CASSSKLAGANTGELFF
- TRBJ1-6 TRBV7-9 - TGTGCCAGCAGCACTAGTGAAACAGAAGGGAATTCACCCCTCCACTTT CASSTSETEGNSPLHF
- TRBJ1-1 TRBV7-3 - TGTGCCAGCAGCTCTTCGGGGGGCTTCATCATGAACACTGAAGCTTTCTTT CASSSSGGFIMNTEAFF
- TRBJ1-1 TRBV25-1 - TGTGCCAGCAGTGAATGGGAGACACTGAACACTGAAGCTTTCTTT CASSEWETLNTEAFF
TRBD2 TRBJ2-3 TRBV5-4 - TGTGCCAGCAGCTTGGCCGTGGCTAGCGGGTTCACAGATACGCAGTATTTT CASSLAVASGFTDTQYF
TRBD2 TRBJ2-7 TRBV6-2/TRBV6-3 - TGTGCCAGCAGTTACTCGACTAGCGGGAGGGCCCTTGTAACGCACGAGCAGTACTTC CASSYSTSGRALVTHEQYF
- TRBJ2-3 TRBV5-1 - TGCGCCAGCAGCCCACAAGGCACAGATACGCAGTATTTT CASSPQGTDTQYF
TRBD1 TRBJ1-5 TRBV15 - TGTGCCACCAGCAAACAGGGGGGCAATCAGCCCCAGCATTTT CATSKQGGNQPQHF
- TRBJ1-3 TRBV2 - TGTGCCAGCAGCTTTGGGACAACTGGAAACACCATATATTTT CASSFGTTGNTIYF
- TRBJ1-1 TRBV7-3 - TGTGCCAGCAGCTTGGGCCATGGGAACACTGAAGCTTTCTTT CASSLGHGNTEAFF
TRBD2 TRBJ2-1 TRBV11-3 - TGTGCCAGCAGCTTGGGCACAGATCACCGACTAGCGGGAGTCAATGAGCAGTTCTTC CASSLGTDHRLAGVNEQFF
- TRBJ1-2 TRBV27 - TGTGCCAGCAGTTCTATTCAGGGAGGTGATGGCTACACCTTC CASSSIQGGDGYTF
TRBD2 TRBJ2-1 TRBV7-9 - TGTGCCAGCAGCCCCCGGGGGGAGGGCTACAATGAGCAGTTCTTC CASSPRGEGYNEQFF
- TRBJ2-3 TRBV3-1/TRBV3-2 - TGTGCCAGCAGCAGGAGCGGTGGCACAGATACGCAGTATTTT CASSRSGGTDTQYF
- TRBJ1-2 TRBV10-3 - TGTGCCATCAGCCACGACAGGACTGTCGACTATGGCTACACCTTC CAISHDRTVDYGYTF
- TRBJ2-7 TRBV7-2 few TGTGCCAGCAGCTTAGGCCCCCGGGACACAAGGCTGTACGAGCAGTACTTC CASSLGPRDTRLYEQYF
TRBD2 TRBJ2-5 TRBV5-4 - TGTGCCAGCAGCTTCAGGACTAGCGGGGAAGAGACCCAGTACTTC CASSFRTSGEETQYF
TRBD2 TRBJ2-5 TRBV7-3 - TGTGCCAGCAGCTTAGGCCCTAACAGGGTCCTAGCGGGAGCACGAGAGACCCAGTACTTC CASSLGPNRVLAGARETQYF
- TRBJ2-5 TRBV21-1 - TGTGCCAGCAGCAAACTTATCAGGGAGGCACCGGCCAACCAAGAGACCCAGTACTTC CASSKLIREAPANQETQYF
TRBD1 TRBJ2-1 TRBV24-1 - TGTGCCACCAGTGCGCCAACCTTTAAAGGGGGCCCTAGTGAGCAGTTCTTC CATSAPTFKGGPSEQFF
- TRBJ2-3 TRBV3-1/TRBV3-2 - TGTGCCAGCAGCCCACCCGGGACTGCCATTGATACGCAGTATTTT CASSPPGTAIDTQYF
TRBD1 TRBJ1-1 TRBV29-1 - TGCAGCGCATGGACAGGCATGAACACTGAAGCTTTCTTT CSAWTGMNTEAFF
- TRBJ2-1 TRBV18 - TGTGCCAGCTCACCAGGGGAGGTAGGGGAGCAGTTCTTC CASSPGEVGEQFF
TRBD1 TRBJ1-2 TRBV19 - TGTGCCAGTAGCCCGGGACAGGGAAACTATGGCTACACCTTC CASSPGQGNYGYTF
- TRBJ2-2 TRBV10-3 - TGTGCCATCAGTACCTACAGGGATTCGAACACCGGGGAGCTGTTTTTT CAISTYRDSNTGELFF
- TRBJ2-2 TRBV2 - TGTGCCAGCAGGGGCCTGGCGGGACGCACCGGGGAGCTGTTTTTT CASRGLAGRTGELFF
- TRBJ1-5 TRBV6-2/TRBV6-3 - TGTGCCAGCAGTCAATCCGGCAGGGGAGTTGGACAGCCCCAGCATTTT CASSQSGRGVGQPQHF
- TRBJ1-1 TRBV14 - TGTGCCAGCAGCCAAGGGGTTCCCCAGGGGAGGAACACTGAAGCTTTCTTT CASSQGVPQGRNTEAFF
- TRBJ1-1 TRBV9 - TGTGCCAGCAGCGTAGAAGGCAGGGAGGGGACTGAAGCTTTCTTT CASSVEGREGTEAFF